This paragraph covers one T cell receptor beta chain sequence. Libraries were prepared by immunoSEQ multiplex PCR; TCRdb keeps only in-frame clonotypes and omits some of them. The sample shows 200,000 or so clones, 79% of them seen only once. This record belongs to a study of blood T cell repertoires in COVID-19. Overall study: COVID-19 samples, acute and convalescent, were from the United States, Italy and Spain.

Looked up from germline, CDR1 is LNHDA and CDR2 is SQIVND (reference sequence). Losses at the gene ends were 9 bases for V and 7 bases for J; bases not matched to a gene: 11. The CDR3 runs 14 residues. The TCR comes from a man aged 55 to 70 with active or convalescent COVID-19. The material sequenced was peripheral blood. The chain combines TRBV19 with TRBJ2-5; TRBD2 matches 10 bases. For the CDR3, the DNA is TGTGCCAGCCAGAGCGGGGGGGGTTCCGGGACCCAGTACTTC. Residues: CASQSGGGSGTQYF.